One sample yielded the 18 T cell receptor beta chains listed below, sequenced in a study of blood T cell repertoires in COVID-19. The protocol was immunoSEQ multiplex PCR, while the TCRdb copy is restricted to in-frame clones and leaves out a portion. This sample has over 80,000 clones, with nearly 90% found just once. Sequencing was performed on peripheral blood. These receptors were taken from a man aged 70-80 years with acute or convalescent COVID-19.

DNA for the CDR3: TGTGCCAGCAGCTTAAAGTCCGGACACCACTTTAATCAGCCCCAGCATTTT. This encodes CASSLKSGHHFNQPQHF. V is TRBV11-2 and J is TRBJ1-5, with a weak D call TRBD1 (5 bases). The CDR3 length is 17 residues. The germline CDR1 and CDR2 sequences are SGHAT and FQNNGV. Between the trimmed V and J ends, which lost 2 bases and 4 bases, there was a span of 18 bases.

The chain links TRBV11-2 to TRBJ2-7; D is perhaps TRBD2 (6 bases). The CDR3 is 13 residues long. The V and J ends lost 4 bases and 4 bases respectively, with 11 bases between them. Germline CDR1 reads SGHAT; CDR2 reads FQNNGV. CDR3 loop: CASSSGGGYEQYF. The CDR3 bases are TGTGCCAGCAGCTCCGGTGGGGGGTACGAGCAGTACTTC.

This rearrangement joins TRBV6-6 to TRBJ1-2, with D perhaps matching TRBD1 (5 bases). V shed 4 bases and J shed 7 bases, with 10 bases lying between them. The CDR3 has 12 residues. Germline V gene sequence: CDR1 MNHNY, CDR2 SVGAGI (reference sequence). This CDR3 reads CASSFQRGGYTF. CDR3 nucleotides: TGTGCCAGCAGTTTTCAAAGGGGTGGCTACACCTTC.

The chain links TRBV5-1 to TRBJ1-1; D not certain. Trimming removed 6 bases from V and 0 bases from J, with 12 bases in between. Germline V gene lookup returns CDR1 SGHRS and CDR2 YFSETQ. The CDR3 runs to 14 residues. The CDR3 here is CASKGGGMNTEAFF. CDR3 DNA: TGCGCCAGCAAGGGCGGAGGAATGAACACTGAAGCTTTCTTT.

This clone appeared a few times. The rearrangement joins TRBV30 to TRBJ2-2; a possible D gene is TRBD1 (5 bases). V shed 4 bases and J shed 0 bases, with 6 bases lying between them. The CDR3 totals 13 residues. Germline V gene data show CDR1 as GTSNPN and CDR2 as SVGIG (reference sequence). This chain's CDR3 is CAWTGPNTGELFF. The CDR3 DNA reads TGTGCCTGGACAGGGCCGAACACCGGGGAGCTGTTTTTT.

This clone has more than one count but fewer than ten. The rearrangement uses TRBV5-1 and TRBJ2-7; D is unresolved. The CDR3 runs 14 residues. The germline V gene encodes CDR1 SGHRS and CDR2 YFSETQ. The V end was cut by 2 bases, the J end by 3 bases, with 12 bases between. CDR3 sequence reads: CASSFEPRNYEQYF. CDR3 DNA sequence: TGCGCCAGCAGCTTCGAGCCTAGGAACTACGAGCAGTACTTC.

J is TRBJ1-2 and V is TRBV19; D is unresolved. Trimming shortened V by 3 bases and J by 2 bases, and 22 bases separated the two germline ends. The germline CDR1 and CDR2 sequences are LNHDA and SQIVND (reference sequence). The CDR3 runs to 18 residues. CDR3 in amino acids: CASSIPGLWGGLNYGYTF. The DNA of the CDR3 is TGTGCCAGTAGTATCCCAGGCCTTTGGGGAGGCCTAAACTATGGCTACACCTTC.

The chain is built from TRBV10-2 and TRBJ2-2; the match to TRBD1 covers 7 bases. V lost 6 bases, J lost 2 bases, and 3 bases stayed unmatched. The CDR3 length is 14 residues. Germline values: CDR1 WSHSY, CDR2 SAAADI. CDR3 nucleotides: TGCGCCAGCAGGACAGGGAGTAACACCGGGGAGCTGTTTTTT. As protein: CASRTGSNTGELFF.

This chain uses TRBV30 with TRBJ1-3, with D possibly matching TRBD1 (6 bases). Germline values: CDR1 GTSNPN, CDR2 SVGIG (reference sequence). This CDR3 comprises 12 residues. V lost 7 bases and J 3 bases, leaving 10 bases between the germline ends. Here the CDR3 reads CAYQGNGNTIYF. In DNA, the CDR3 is TGTGCCTATCAGGGGAATGGAAACACCATATATTTT.

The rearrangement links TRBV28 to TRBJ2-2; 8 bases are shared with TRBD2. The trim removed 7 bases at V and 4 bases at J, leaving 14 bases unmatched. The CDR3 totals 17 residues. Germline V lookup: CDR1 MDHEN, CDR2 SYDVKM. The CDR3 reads CASINAGTRMFTGELFF. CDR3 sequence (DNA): TGTGCCAGCATCAACGCCGGGACTAGGATGTTCACCGGGGAGCTGTTTTTT.

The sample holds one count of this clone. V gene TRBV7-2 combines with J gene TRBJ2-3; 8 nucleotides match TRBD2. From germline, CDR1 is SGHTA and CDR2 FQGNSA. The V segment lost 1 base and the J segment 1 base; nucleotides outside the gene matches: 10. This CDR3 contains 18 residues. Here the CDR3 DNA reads TGTGCCAGCAGCTTAGAGGATCGTTCGGGACTAGGCACAGATACGCAGTATTTT. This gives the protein CASSLEDRSGLGTDTQYF.

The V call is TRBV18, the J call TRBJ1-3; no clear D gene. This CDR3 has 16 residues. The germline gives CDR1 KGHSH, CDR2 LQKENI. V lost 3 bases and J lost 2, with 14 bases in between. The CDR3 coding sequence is TGTGCCAGCTCACCCCTGAGGGATTGGACTGGAAACACCATATATTTT. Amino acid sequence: CASSPLRDWTGNTIYF.

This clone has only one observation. CDR3: CASSWTSGRGEQYF. CDR3 DNA: TGTGCCAGCAGCTGGACTAGCGGGAGAGGCGAGCAGTACTTC. The J gene is TRBJ2-7, the V gene TRBV5-4; TRBD2 agrees at 13 bases. The junction had 3 bases not matched to a gene; V was cut back by 3 bases and J by 6 bases. The CDR3 length is 14 residues. Germline assignment: CDR1 SGHNT and CDR2 YYREEE (reference sequence).

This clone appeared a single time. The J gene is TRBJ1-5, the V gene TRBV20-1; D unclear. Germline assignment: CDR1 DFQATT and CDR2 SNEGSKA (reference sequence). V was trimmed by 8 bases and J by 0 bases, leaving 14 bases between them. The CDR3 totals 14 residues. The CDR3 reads CSTGGSVSNQPQHF. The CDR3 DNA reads TGCAGTACTGGTGGCAGCGTTAGCAATCAGCCCCAGCATTTT.

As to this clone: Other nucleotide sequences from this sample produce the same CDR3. In DNA form, the CDR3 reads TGTGCCAGCTCACCGGGACAAAACTACGAGCAGTACTTC. Translating it yields CASSPGQNYEQYF. V gene TRBV18 combines with J gene TRBJ2-7; D might be TRBD1 (6 bases). The germline gives CDR1 KGHSH, CDR2 LQKENI. This CDR3 spans 13 amino acids. V gave up 3 bases and J gave up 3 bases, with 9 bases separating them.

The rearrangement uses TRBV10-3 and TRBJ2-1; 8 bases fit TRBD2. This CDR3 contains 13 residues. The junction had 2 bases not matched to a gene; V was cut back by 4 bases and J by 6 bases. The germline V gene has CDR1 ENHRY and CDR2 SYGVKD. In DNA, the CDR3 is TGTGCCATCAGTGCCGGGGGGGTCAATGAGCAGTTCTTC. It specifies CAISAGGVNEQFF.

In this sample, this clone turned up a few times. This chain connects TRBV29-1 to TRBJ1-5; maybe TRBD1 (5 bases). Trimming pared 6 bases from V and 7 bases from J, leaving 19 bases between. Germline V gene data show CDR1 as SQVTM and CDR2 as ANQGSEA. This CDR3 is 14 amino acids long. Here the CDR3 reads CSVREGNSGQPQHF. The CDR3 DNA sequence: TGCAGCGTCAGGGAGGGGAATTCGGGACAGCCCCAGCATTTT.

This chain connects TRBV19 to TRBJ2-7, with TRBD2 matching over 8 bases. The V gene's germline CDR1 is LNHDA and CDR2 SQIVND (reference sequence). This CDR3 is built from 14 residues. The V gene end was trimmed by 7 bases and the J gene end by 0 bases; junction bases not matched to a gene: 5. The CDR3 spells CASKPLAVSYEQYF. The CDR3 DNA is TGTGCCAGTAAACCACTAGCGGTCTCCTACGAGCAGTACTTC.